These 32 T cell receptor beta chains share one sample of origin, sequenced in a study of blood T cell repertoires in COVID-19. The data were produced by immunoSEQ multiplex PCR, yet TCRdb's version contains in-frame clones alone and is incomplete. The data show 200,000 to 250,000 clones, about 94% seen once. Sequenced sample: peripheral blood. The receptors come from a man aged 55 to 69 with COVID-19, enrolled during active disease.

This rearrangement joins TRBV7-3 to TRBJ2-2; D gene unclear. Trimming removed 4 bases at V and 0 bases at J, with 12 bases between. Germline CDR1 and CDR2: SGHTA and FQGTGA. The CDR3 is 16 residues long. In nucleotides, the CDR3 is TGTGCCAGCAGCTCCGAATCGGGTGCGAACACCGGGGAGCTGTTTTTT. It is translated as CASSSESGANTGELFF. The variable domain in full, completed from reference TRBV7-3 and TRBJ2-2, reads GAGVSQTPSNKVTEKGKYVELRCDPISGHTALYWYRQSLGQGPEFLIYFQGTGAADDSGLPNDRFFAVRPEGSVSTLKIQRTERGDSAVYLCASSSESGANTGELFFGEGSRLTVL.

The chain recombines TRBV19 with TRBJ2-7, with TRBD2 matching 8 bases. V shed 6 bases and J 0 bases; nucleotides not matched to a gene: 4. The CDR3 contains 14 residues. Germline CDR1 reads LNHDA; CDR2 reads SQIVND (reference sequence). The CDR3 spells CASSGRGGSYEQYF. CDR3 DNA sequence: TGTGCCAGTAGCGGGAGGGGTGGCTCCTACGAGCAGTACTTC.

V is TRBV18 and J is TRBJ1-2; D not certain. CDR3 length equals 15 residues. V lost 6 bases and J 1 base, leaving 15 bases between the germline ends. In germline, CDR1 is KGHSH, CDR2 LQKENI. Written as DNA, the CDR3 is TGTGCCAGCTCCCCCGGGTCCGAAATTAACTATGGCTACACCTTC. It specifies CASSPGSEINYGYTF.

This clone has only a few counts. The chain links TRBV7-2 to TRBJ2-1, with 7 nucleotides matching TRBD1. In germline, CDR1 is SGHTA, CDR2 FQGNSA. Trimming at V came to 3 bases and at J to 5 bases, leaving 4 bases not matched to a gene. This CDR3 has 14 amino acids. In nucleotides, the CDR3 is TGTGCCAGCAGCTTGGGACAGCAACACAATGAGCAGTTCTTC. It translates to CASSLGQQHNEQFF.

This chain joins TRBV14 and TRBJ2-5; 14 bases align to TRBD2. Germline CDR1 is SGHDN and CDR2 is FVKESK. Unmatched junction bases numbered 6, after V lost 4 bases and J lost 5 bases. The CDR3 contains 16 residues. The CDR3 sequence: CASSPGLAGARETQYF. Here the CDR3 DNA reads TGTGCCAGCAGCCCGGGACTAGCGGGAGCCAGGGAGACCCAGTACTTC. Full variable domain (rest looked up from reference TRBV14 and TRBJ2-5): EAGVTQFPSHSVIEKGQTVTLRCDPISGHDNLYWYRRVMGKEIKFLLHFVKESKQDESGMPNNRFLAERTGGTYSTLKVQPAELEDSGVYFCASSPGLAGARETQYFGPGTRLLVL.

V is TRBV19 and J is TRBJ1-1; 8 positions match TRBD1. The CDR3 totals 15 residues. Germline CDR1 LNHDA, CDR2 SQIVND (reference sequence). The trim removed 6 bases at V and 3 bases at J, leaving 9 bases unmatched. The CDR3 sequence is CASRQGAEDYTEAFF. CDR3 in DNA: TGTGCCAGTAGGCAGGGGGCGGAGGATTACACTGAAGCTTTCTTT.

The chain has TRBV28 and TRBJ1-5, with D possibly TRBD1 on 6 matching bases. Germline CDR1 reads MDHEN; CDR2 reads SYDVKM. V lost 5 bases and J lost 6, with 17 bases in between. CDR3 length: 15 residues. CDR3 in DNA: TGTGCCAGCAGTAGGGGAACAGGGCACAGTCAGCCCCAGCATTTT. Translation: CASSRGTGHSQPQHF.

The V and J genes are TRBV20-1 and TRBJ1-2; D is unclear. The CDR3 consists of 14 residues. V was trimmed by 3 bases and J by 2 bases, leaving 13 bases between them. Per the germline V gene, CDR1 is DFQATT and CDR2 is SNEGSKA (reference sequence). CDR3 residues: CSASRPGVNYGYTF. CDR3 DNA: TGCAGTGCTAGTCGCCCAGGTGTGAACTATGGCTACACCTTC.

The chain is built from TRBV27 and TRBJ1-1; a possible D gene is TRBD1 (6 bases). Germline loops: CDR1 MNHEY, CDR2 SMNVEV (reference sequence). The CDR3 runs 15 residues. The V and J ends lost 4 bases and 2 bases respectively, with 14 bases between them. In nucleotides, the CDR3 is TGTGCCAGCAGTTCCGCCGGACAGTTAAACACTGAAGCTTTCTTT. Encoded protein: CASSSAGQLNTEAFF.

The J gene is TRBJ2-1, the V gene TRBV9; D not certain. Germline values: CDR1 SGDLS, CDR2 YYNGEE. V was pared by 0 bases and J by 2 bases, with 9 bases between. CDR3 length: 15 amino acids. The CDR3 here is CASSVELLPYNEQFF. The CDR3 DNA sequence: TGTGCCAGCAGCGTAGAGCTGTTACCCTACAATGAGCAGTTCTTC.

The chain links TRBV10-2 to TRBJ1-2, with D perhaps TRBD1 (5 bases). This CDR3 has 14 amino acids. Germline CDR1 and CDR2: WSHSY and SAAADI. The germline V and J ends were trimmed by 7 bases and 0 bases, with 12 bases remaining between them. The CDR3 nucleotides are TGCGCCAGCAACGCCGGGGGGGCTAACTATGGCTACACCTTC. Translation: CASNAGGANYGYTF.

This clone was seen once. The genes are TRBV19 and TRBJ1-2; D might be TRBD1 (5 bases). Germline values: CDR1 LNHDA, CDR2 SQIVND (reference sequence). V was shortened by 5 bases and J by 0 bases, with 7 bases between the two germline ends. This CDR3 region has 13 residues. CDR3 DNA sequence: TGTGCCAGTAGTCTCAGGGCTAACTATGGCTACACCTTC. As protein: CASSLRANYGYTF.

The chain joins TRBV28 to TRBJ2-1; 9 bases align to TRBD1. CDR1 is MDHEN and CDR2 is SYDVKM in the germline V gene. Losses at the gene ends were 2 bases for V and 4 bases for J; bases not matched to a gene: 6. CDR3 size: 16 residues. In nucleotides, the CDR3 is TGTGCCAGCAGTTTAATGGACAGGGGTGGGTACAATGAGCAGTTCTTC. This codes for CASSLMDRGGYNEQFF.

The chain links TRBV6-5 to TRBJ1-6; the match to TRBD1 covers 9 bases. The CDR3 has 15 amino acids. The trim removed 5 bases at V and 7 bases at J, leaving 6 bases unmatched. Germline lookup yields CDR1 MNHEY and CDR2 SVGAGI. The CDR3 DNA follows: TGTGCCAGCAGTCTCATTGACAGGGGGAATTCACCCCTCCACTTT. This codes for CASSLIDRGNSPLHF.

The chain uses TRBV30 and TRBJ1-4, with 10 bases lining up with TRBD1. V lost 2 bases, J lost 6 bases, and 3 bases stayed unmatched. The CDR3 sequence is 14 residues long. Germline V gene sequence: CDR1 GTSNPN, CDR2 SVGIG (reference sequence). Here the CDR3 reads CAWSTGTGDEKLFF. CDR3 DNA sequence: TGTGCCTGGAGTACCGGGACAGGGGATGAAAAACTGTTTTTT. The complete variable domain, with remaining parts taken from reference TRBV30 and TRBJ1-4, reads SQTIHQWPATLVQPVGSPLSLECTVEGTSNPNLYWYRQAAGRGLQLLFYSVGIGQISSEVPQNLSASRPQDRQFILSSKKLLLSDSGFYLCAWSTGTGDEKLFFGSGTQLSVL.

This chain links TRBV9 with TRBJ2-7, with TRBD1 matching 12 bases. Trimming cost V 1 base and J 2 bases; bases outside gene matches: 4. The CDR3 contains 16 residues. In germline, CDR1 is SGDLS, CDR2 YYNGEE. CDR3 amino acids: CASSVTGTGGPYEQYF. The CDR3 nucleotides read TGTGCCAGCAGCGTAACCGGGACAGGGGGCCCCTACGAGCAGTACTTC. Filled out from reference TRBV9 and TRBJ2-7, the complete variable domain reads DSGVTQTPKHLITATGQRVTLRCSPRSGDLSVYWYQQSLDQGLQFLIQYYNGEERAKGNILERFSAQQFPDLHSELNLSSLELGDSALYFCASSVTGTGGPYEQYFGPGTRLTVT.

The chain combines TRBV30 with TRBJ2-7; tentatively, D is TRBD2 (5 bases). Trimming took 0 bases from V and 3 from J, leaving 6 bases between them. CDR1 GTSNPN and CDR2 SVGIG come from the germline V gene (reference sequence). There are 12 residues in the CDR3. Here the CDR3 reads CAWSVGIYEQYF. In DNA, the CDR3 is TGTGCCTGGAGTGTCGGGATCTACGAGCAGTACTTC.

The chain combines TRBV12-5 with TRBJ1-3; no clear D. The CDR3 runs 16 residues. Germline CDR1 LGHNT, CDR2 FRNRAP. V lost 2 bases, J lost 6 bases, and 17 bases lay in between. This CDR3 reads CASGLISTAQVNTIYF. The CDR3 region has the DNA TGTGCTAGTGGTTTGATCTCCACAGCCCAAGTAAACACCATATATTTT.

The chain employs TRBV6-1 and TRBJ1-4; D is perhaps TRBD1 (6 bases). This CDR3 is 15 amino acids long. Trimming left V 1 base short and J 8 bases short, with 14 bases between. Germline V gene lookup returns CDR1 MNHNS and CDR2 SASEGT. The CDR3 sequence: CASSEGGGSWEKLFF. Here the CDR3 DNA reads TGTGCCAGCAGTGAAGGGGGGGGCAGTTGGGAAAAACTGTTTTTT.

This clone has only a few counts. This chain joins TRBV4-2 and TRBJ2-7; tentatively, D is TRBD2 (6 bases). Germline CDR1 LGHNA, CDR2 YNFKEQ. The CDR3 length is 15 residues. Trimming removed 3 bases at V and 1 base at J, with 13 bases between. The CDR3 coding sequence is TGTGCCAGCAGCCAGGGGCTAGCGATTTCCTACGAGCAGTACTTC. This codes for CASSQGLAISYEQYF.

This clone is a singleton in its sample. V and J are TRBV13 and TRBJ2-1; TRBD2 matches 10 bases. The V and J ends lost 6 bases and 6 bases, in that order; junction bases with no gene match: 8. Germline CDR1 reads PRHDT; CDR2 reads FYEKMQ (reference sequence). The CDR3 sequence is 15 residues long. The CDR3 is CASRSGLAGANEQFF. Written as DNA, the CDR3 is TGTGCCAGCAGATCAGGGCTAGCGGGGGCCAATGAGCAGTTCTTC.

The CDR3 loop is CASSQEQTSGVFDTQYF. CDR3 nucleotide sequence: TGTGCCAGCAGCCAAGAGCAGACTAGCGGGGTTTTTGATACGCAGTATTTT. The chain couples TRBV4-2 to TRBJ2-3; TRBD2 matches at 11 bases. The germline CDR1 and CDR2 sequences are LGHNA and YNFKEQ. V gave up 0 bases and J gave up 6 bases; unmatched junction bases: 8. The CDR3 is made up of 17 amino acids.

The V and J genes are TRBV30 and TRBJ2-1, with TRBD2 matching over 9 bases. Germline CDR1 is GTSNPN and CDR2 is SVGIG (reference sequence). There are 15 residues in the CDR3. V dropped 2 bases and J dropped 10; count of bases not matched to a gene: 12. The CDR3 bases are TGTGCCTGGAGTAAAGGTTTAGTGGGACTAGCCGAGCAGTTCTTC. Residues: CAWSKGLVGLAEQFF.

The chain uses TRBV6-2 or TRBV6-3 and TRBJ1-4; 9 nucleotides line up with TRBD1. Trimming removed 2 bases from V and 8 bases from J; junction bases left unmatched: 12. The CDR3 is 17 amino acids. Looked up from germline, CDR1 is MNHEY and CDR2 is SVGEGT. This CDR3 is CASSYRSLRTGDEKLFF. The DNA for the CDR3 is TGTGCCAGCAGTTACAGATCCCTACGGACAGGGGACGAAAAACTGTTTTTT.

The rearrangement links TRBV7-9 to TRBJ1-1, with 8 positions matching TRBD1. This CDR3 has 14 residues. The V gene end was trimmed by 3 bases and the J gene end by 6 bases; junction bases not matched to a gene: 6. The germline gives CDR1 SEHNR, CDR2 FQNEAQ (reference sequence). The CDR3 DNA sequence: TGTGCCAGCAGCTTTCCCGACAGGGGACCTGAAGCTTTCTTT. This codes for CASSFPDRGPEAFF.

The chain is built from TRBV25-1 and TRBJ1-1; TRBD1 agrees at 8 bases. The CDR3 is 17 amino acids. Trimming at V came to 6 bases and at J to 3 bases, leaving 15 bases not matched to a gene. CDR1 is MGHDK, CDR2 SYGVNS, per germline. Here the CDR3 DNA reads TGTGCCAGCAGAGCATCACCCGGACAGGGCGCCGACACTGAAGCTTTCTTT. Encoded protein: CASRASPGQGADTEAFF.

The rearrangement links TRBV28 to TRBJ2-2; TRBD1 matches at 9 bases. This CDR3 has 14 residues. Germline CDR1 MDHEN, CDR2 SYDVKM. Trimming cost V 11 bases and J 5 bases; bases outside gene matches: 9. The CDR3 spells CACRGQGSTGELFF. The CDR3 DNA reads TGTGCCTGCCGCGGACAGGGGTCGACCGGGGAGCTGTTTTTT.

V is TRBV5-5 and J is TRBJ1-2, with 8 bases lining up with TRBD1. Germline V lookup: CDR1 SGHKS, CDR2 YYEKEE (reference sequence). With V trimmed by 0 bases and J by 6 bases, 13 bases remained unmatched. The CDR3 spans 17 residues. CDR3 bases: TGTGCCAGCAGCTTGGCCCTCGTCAGGGGGCTAGGGGATGGCTACACCTTC. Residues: CASSLALVRGLGDGYTF.

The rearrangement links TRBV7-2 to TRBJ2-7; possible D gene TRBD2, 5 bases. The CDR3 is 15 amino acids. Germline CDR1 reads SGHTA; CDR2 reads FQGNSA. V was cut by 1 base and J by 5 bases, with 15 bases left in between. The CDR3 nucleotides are TGTGCCAGCAGCTTAGACTGGGGAGAACCCGACGAGCAGTACTTC. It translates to CASSLDWGEPDEQYF.

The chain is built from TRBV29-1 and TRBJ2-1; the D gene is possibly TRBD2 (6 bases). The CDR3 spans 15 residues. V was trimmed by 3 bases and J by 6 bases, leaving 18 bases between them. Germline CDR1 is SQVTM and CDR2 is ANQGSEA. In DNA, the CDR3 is TGCAGCGTTGACCGGGAGTGGGCCTCACTCAATGAGCAGTTCTTC. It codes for CSVDREWASLNEQFF.

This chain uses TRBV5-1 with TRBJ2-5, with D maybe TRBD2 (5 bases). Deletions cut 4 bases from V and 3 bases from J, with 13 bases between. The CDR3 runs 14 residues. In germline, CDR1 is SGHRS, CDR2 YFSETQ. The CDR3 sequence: CASSLTSGEETQYF. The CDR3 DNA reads TGCGCCAGCAGCCTCACCTCCGGGGAAGAGACCCAGTACTTC.

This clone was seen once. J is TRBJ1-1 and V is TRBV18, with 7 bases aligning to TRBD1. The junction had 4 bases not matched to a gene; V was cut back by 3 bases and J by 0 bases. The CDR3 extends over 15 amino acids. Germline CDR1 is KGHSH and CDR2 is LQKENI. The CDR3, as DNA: TGTGCCAGCTCACCGGGACAGAACATGAACACTGAAGCTTTCTTT. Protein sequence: CASSPGQNMNTEAFF.